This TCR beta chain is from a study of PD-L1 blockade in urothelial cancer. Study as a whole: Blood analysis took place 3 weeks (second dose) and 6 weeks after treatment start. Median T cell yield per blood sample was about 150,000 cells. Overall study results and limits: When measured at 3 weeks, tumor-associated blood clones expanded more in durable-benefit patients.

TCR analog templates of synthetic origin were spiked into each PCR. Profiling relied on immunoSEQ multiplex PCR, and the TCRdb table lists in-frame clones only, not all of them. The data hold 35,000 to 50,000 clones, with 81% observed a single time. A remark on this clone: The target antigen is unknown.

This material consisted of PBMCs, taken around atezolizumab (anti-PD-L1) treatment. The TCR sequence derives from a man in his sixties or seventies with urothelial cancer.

CDR3 loop: CASSPGTALGNSPLHF. In DNA, the CDR3 is TGTGCCAGCAGTCCGGGGACAGCCTTAGGTAATTCACCCCTCCACTTT. The chain has TRBV27 and TRBJ1-6; 7 bases are shared with TRBD1. The CDR3 has 16 amino acids. The germline gives CDR1 MNHEY, CDR2 SMNVEV (reference sequence). The J segment lost 6 bases and the V segment lost 5 bases, leaving 10 bases of the junction unmatched.